This T cell receptor beta chain is drawn from a study of blood T cell repertoires in COVID-19. Study as a whole: Nucleic acid was either cDNA or gDNA, and it came from T cells, B-cell-depleted T cells, or PBMCs.

Recruited during active infection, patients (from Seattle) were subsequently followed longitudinally. The table came from immunoSEQ multiplex PCR; TCRdb's copy has only in-frame clones and leaves some out. The data contain fewer than 350,000 clones, about 86% of them singletons. V was pared by 4 bases and J by 7 bases, with 18 bases between. The germline V gene has CDR1 SGHRS and CDR2 YFSETQ. The CDR3 extends over 16 amino acids. Input material: peripheral blood. This TCR came from a woman aged 25 to 39 with COVID-19, enrolled during active disease. The chain combines TRBV5-1 with TRBJ1-6; possibly TRBD1 for D (5 bases). CDR3 residues: CASSPRYDRENSPLHF. CDR3 nucleotides: TGCGCCAGCAGCCCACGGTACGACAGAGAAAATTCACCCCTCCACTTT.